This TCR beta chain was obtained from a study of cytomegalovirus exposure and HLA in healthy donors. PCR involved 60 Vbeta and 13 Jbeta primers. Sequenced by immunoSEQ multiplex PCR; TCRdb stores in-frame clones only, minus some. The repertoire has some 110,000 clones, about four fifths of them found once; the top ten carry around 3.6%. Sequencing input: PBMCs. This TCR was recovered from a man aged 35-49 years in good health and CMV-seronegative.

The DNA of the CDR3 is TGTGCCAGTAGTAGACGGACAGGGGACGGCAATCAGCCCCAGCATTTT. Translating it yields CASSRRTGDGNQPQHF. The rearrangement uses TRBV19 and TRBJ1-5; TRBD1 matches 9 bases. The CDR3 covers 16 residues. V shed 4 bases and J 2 bases; nucleotides not matched to a gene: 6. Germline V gene data show CDR1 as LNHDA and CDR2 as SQIVND (reference sequence).